These 19 T cell receptor beta chains were sequenced from one sample in a study of cytomegalovirus exposure and HLA in healthy donors. This PCR relied on a set of 60 Vbeta primers and 13 Jbeta primers. Produced via immunoSEQ multiplex PCR; TCRdb's table is partial and in-frame only. The data show roughly 250,000 clones, with about four fifths seen just once and about 0.3% held by the top ten. The source material was PBMCs. These receptors were obtained from a girl aged 2 to 9 in good health and CMV-seronegative.

This rearrangement joins TRBV9 to TRBJ2-7; weak D call: TRBD2 (6 bases). CDR1 is SGDLS, CDR2 YYNGEE, per germline. V was cut by 2 bases and J by 3 bases, with 12 bases left in between. There are 14 residues in the CDR3. CDR3 DNA sequence: TGTGCCAGCAGCGTCGGACTATCAGGCTACGAGCAGTACTTC. Encoded protein: CASSVGLSGYEQYF.

CDR3 DNA sequence: TGTGCCAGCGGAAGCGGGAGGCGAGAGACCCAGTACTTC. Translating gives CASGSGRRETQYF. The genes are TRBV6-1 and TRBJ2-5; 9 bases are shared with TRBD2. V shed 8 bases and J 4 bases; nucleotides not matched to a gene: 5. Germline CDR1 is MNHNS and CDR2 is SASEGT. The CDR3 runs to 13 residues.

The gene calls are TRBV28 and TRBJ2-6; the D is unclear. CDR1 is MDHEN, CDR2 SYDVKM, per germline. The V and J ends lost 6 bases and 9 bases respectively, with 9 bases between them. The CDR3 totals 12 residues. The CDR3 nucleotides are TGTGCCAGCAGGCACAGCAGCAACGTCCTGACTTTC. Amino acids: CASRHSSNVLTF.

In its sample, this clone was seen a few times. The chain combines TRBV5-1 with TRBJ1-2; the D is unclear. The CDR3 runs 14 residues. With 0 bases removed from V and 6 bases from J, the gap between germline ends came to 12 bases. In germline, CDR1 is SGHRS, CDR2 YFSETQ. CDR3 sequence (DNA): TGCGCCAGCAGCTTGGCGCGAGGGAATCATGGCTACACCTTC. This translates into CASSLARGNHGYTF.

In this sample, this clone turned up a few times. The chain uses TRBV7-9 and TRBJ1-4; 9 bases align to TRBD1. Germline assignment: CDR1 SEHNR and CDR2 FQNEAQ (reference sequence). There are 14 residues in the CDR3. V lost 3 bases and J lost 8; bases outside the gene matches: 4. The CDR3 DNA reads as TGTGCCAGCAGCTTGGGACAGGGCGGGGAAAAACTGTTTTTT. This sequence encodes CASSLGQGGEKLFF. Together with reference TRBV7-9 and TRBJ1-4, the CDR3 gives the full variable domain: DTGVSQNPRHKITKRGQNVTFRCDPISEHNRLYWYRQTLGQGPEFLTYFQNEAQLEKSRLLSDRFSAERPKGSFSTLEIQRTEQGDSAMYLCASSLGQGGEKLFFGSGTQLSVL.

This clone was counted between two and nine times. J is TRBJ2-1 and V is TRBV29-1; possibly TRBD2 for D (5 bases). V lost 2 bases, J lost 8 bases, and 19 bases lay in between. The CDR3 length is 15 residues. Germline CDR1 reads SQVTM; CDR2 reads ANQGSEA. CDR3 DNA sequence: TGCAGCGTTGAATCCCCCGGGCGAGGGTTCCATGAGCAGTTCTTC. Protein sequence: CSVESPGRGFHEQFF.

V and J are TRBV9 and TRBJ1-2, with D perhaps TRBD1 (5 bases). CDR1 and CDR2 (germline): SGDLS, YYNGEE. The CDR3 is 15 amino acids. The ends were cut back, 3 bases at V and 5 bases at J, with 17 bases in the middle. CDR3 protein: CASSAVLPGEYGYTF. The DNA of the CDR3 is TGTGCCAGCAGCGCGGTCCTTCCGGGGGAGTATGGCTACACCTTC.

The chain employs TRBV4-2 and TRBJ2-2; the D is unclear. This CDR3 is 17 amino acids long. CDR1 is LGHNA, CDR2 YNFKEQ, per germline. V was trimmed by 1 base and J by 1 base, leaving 13 bases between them. The CDR3 region is CASSQGFVLENTGELFF. The CDR3 DNA follows: TGTGCCAGCAGCCAAGGATTTGTACTTGAGAACACCGGGGAGCTGTTTTTT.

V is TRBV7-9 and J is TRBJ2-7, with 8 bases matching TRBD1. The CDR3 runs 14 residues. Per germline, CDR1 SEHNR and CDR2 FQNEAQ (reference sequence). V dropped 5 bases and J dropped 5; count of bases not matched to a gene: 8. CDR3 residues: CASSPPGGLHEQYF. CDR3 nucleotide sequence: TGTGCCAGCAGCCCCCCAGGGGGCCTCCACGAGCAGTACTTC.

V is TRBV10-3 and J is TRBJ2-7; perhaps TRBD1 as D (7 bases). V was clipped by 3 bases and J by 4 bases, with 13 bases between them. Germline V gene data show CDR1 as ENHRY and CDR2 as SYGVKD. The CDR3 runs 14 residues. CDR3 sequence reads: CAISDPPGGYEQYF. The CDR3 coding sequence is TGTGCCATCAGTGACCCCCCAGGGGGGTACGAGCAGTACTTC.

The chain is built from TRBV14 and TRBJ2-2; 7 bases fit TRBD1. V shed 6 bases, J shed 4 bases, and the junction held 5 bases outside the gene matches. Germline CDR1 reads SGHDN; CDR2 reads FVKESK. This CDR3 is 14 amino acids long. Here the CDR3 DNA reads TGTGCCAGCAGGTTCACAGGGGCCACCGGGGAGCTGTTTTTT. Translating it yields CASRFTGATGELFF.

Written as DNA, the CDR3 is TGTGCCAGCAGCCCAGGAGCGGGAGGTTCGGCAGATACGCAGTATTTT. Its translation is CASSPGAGGSADTQYF. The chain uses TRBV9 and TRBJ2-3; 9 bases align to TRBD2. Germline loops: CDR1 SGDLS, CDR2 YYNGEE. The CDR3 has 16 amino acids. J was trimmed by 4 bases and V by 4 bases; bases with no gene match: 10.

This chain uses TRBV2 with TRBJ2-3, with 7 bases lining up with TRBD1. V shed 4 bases, J shed 2 bases, and the junction held 6 bases outside the gene matches. This CDR3 contains 15 residues. CDR1 SNHLY and CDR2 FYNNEI come from the germline V gene. CDR3 in amino acids: CASSADRAFTDTQYF. CDR3 nucleotide sequence: TGTGCCAGCAGTGCCGACAGGGCCTTCACAGATACGCAGTATTTT. Based on the CDR3 plus reference TRBV2 and TRBJ2-3, the full variable domain is EPEVTQTPSHQVTQMGQEVILRCVPISNHLYFYWYRQILGQKVEFLVSFYNNEISEKSEIFDDQFSVERPDGSNFTLKIRSTKLEDSAMYFCASSADRAFTDTQYFGPGTRLTVL.

CDR3 protein: CASSEARGVVYGYTF. The CDR3 DNA is TGTGCCAGCAGTGAAGCACGGGGTGTTGTCTATGGCTACACCTTC. This sequence joins TRBV6-1 and TRBJ1-2, with D hard to call. V was cut by 0 bases and J by 4 bases, with 12 bases left in between. Germline V gene data show CDR1 as MNHNS and CDR2 as SASEGT. The CDR3 consists of 15 residues.

The CDR3 region has the DNA TGTGCCAGCAGTTCTTACAGGGGGTTTGGCTACACCTTC. Amino acids: CASSSYRGFGYTF. The chain carries TRBV28 and TRBJ1-2; TRBD1 aligns across 8 bases. V lost 4 bases to trimming and J lost 7 bases; unmatched junction nucleotides: 5. Germline V gene data show CDR1 as MDHEN and CDR2 as SYDVKM. The CDR3 loop spans 13 amino acids.

This clone was observed a single time. This chain links TRBV6-4 with TRBJ1-5; D is possibly TRBD1 (6 bases). Trimming took 9 bases from V and 0 from J, leaving 18 bases between them. CDR3 length equals 16 residues. The germline gives CDR1 MRHNA, CDR2 SNTAGT. CDR3 amino acids: CARNSTGTNSNQPQHF. The CDR3 DNA follows: TGTGCCAGAAACTCGACAGGAACTAATAGCAATCAGCCCCAGCATTTT.

The chain couples TRBV2 to TRBJ2-1; tentatively, D is TRBD1 (6 bases). This CDR3 is 14 amino acids long. Trimming cost V 7 bases and J 5 bases, with 15 bases left between them. Looked up from germline, CDR1 is SNHLY and CDR2 is FYNNEI. The CDR3 bases are TGTGCCAGCAAGTACAGGGACGAGGACAATGAGCAGTTCTTC. Residues: CASKYRDEDNEQFF.

The genes are TRBV5-6 and TRBJ2-1, with TRBD2 identical over 10 bases. J gave up 4 bases and V 2 bases, and 12 bases lay outside the gene matches. CDR1 SGHDT and CDR2 YYEEEE come from the germline V gene. The CDR3 runs to 18 residues. The CDR3 sequence: CASSFAVLAGLSYNEQFF. The CDR3 DNA is TGTGCCAGCAGCTTTGCTGTACTAGCGGGATTAAGTTACAATGAGCAGTTCTTC.

This chain joins TRBV2 and TRBJ1-2; D ambiguous. Trimming shortened V by 10 bases and J by 7 bases, and 10 bases separated the two germline ends. The germline V gene has CDR1 SNHLY and CDR2 FYNNEI. The CDR3 sequence is 10 residues long. The CDR3 DNA follows: TGTGCCACCCCCTATCGTGGCTACACCTTC. The encoded protein is CATPYRGYTF.